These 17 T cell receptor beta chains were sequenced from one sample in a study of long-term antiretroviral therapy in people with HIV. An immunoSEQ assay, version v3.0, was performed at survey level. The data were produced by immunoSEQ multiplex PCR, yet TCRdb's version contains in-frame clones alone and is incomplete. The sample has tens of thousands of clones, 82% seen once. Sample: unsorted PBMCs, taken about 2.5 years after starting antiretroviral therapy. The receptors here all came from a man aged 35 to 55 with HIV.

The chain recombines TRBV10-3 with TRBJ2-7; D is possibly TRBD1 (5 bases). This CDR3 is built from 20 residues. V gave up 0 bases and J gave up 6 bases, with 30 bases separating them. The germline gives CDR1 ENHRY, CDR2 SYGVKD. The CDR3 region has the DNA TGTGCCATCAGTGAGTCGATAACAGCCTTGGGGCTTGTTTCACCCCGCGAGCAGTACTTC. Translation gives CAISESITALGLVSPREQYF.

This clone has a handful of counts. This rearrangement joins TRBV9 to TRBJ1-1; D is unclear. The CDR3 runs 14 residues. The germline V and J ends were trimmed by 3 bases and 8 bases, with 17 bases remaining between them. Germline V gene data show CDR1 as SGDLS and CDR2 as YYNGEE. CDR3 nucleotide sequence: TGTGCCAGCAGCGCCTCAGCTTGGGGAAGCGAAGCTTTCTTT. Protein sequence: CASSASAWGSEAFF.

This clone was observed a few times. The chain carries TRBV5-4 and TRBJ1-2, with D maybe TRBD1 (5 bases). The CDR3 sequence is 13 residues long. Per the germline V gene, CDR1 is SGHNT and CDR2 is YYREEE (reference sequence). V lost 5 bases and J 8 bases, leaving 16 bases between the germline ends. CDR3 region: CASSRGANWGYTF. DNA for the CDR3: TGTGCCAGCAGTCGTGGGGCTAATTGGGGCTACACCTTC.

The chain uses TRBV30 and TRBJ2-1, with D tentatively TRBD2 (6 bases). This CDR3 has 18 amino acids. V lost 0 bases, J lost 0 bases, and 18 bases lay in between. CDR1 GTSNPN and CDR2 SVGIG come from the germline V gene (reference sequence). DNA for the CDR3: TGTGCCTGGAGTGTAACTCTGCGCGGGAAGAGCTCCTACAATGAGCAGTTCTTC. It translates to CAWSVTLRGKSSYNEQFF.

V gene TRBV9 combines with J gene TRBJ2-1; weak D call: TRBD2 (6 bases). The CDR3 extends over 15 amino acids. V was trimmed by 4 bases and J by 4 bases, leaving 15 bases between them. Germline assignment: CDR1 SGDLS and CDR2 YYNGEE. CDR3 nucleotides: TGTGCCAGCAGCTCCCAAGGTAGCGGATACAATGAGCAGTTCTTC. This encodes CASSSQGSGYNEQFF.

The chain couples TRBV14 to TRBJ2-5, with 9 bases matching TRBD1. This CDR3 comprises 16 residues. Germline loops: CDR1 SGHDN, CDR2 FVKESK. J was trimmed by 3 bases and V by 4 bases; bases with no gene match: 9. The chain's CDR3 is CASSLGTGFVKETQYF. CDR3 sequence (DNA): TGTGCCAGCAGCCTAGGGACAGGGTTTGTAAAAGAGACCCAGTACTTC. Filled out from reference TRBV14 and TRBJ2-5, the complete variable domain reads EAGVTQFPSHSVIEKGQTVTLRCDPISGHDNLYWYRRVMGKEIKFLLHFVKESKQDESGMPNNRFLAERTGGTYSTLKVQPAELEDSGVYFCASSLGTGFVKETQYFGPGTRLLVL.

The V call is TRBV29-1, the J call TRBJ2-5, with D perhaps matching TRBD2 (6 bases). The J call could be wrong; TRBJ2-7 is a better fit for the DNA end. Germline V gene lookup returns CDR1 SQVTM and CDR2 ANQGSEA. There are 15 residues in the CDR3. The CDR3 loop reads CSAVLWAASGSEQYF. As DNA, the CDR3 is TGCAGCGCCGTACTGTGGGCCGCGAGCGGGTCCGAGCAGTACTTC.

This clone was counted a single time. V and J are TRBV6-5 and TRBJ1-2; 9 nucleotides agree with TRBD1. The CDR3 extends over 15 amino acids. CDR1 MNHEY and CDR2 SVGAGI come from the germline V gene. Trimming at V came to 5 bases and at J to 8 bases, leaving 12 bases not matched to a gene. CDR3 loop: CASSQTTTGGRGYTF. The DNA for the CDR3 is TGTGCCAGCAGTCAAACCACGACAGGGGGGAGAGGCTACACCTTC.

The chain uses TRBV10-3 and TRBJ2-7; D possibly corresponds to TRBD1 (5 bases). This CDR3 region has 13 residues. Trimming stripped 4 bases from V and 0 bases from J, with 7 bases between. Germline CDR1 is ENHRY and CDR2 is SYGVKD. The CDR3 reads CAISVQASYEQYF. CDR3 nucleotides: TGTGCCATCAGTGTACAGGCCTCCTACGAGCAGTACTTC.

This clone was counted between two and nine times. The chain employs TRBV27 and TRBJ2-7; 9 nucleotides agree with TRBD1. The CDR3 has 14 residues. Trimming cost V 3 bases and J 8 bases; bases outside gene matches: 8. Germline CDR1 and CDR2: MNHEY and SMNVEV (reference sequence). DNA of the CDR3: TGTGCCAGCAGTTTTACCGGGACAGGGCTCAAGCAGTACTTC. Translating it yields CASSFTGTGLKQYF.

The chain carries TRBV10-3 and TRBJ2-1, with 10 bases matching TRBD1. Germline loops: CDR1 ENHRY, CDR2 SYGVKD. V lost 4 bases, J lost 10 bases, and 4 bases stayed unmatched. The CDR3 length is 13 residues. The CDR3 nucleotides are TGTGCCATCAGTGGGGGGACAGGGGACGAGCAGTTCTTC. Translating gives CAISGGTGDEQFF.

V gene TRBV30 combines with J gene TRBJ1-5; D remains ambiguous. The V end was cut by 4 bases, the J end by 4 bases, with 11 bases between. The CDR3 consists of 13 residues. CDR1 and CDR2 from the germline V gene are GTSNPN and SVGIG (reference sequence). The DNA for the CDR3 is TGTGCCTGGAATTTGGCATCAAATCAGCCCCAGCATTTT. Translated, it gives CAWNLASNQPQHF.

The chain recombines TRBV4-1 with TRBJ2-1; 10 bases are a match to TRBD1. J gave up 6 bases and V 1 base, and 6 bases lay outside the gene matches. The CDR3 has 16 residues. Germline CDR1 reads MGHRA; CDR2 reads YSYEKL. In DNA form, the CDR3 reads TGCGCCAGCAGCCAAGTGGACAGGGGGTACGGCAATGAGCAGTTCTTC. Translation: CASSQVDRGYGNEQFF.

CDR3 sequence (DNA): TGTGCCAGCAGTTACTCTGCGACAGACTATGGCTACACCTTC. This encodes CASSYSATDYGYTF. The chain employs TRBV6-5 and TRBJ1-2; possibly TRBD1 for D (5 bases). The CDR3 has 14 amino acids. CDR1 and CDR2 from the germline V gene are MNHEY and SVGAGI. V dropped 0 bases and J dropped 3 bases, with 8 bases sitting between them.

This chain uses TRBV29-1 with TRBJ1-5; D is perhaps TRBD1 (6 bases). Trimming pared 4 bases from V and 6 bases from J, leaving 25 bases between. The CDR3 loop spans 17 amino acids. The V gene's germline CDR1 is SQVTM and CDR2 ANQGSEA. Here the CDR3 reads CSVVLTGTGSAFQPQHF. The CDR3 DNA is TGCAGCGTTGTCCTCACGGGAACAGGGAGTGCTTTTCAGCCCCAGCATTTT.

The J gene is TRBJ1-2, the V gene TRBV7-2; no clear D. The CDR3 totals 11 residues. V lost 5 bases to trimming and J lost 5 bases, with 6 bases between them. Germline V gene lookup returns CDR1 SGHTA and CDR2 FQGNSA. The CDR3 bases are TGTGCCAGCAGCACCAGTTATGGCTACACCTTC. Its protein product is CASSTSYGYTF.

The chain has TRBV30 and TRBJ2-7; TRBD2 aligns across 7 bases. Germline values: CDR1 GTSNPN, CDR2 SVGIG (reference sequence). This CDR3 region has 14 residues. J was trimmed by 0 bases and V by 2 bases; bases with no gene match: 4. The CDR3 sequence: CAWSLGRGSYEQYF. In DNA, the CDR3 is TGTGCCTGGAGTTTGGGGAGGGGCTCCTACGAGCAGTACTTC.